This entry is about one T cell receptor beta chain. Its antigen is currently not known. The record has no base qualities; no much larger clone is one base away. The sample originates from a study of blood T cells in healthy people across ages (dated by TCRdb to about 2015). With regard to the full study: In model experiments, roughly one uniquely barcoded TCR beta cDNA molecule per two T cells was captured by template switching. The study measured age-related changes in TCR beta repertoire diversity using deep sequencing normalized with unique cDNA molecular identifiers. Donors were grouped into four age groups: young (average roughly 17 years), middle-aged (about 38), aged (around 60) and long-lived (over 80). To avoid experimental bias, donors of different ages were spread randomly across the sequencing lanes. For two donors (one aged 18 to 30 and one aged 80 or older), the study analyzed two additional independent replicas of 1 million unique cDNA reads from the same blood draw.

The roughly 39 donors, aged about 6 to 100 years, were systemically healthy Caucasian individuals from Russia. Approximately 9.7 milliliters of peripheral blood were drawn from each donor into EDTA-treated Vacutainer tubes. Ficoll-Paque density-gradient centrifugation was used to isolate PBMCs, with at least 7 million per sample. Trizol reagent was used to extract total RNA from PBMCs, with at least 5.5 micrograms per sample. Naive CD45RAhigh/CD27high T cell percentages were measured by flow cytometry on a PBMC aliquot from every donor. Receptor amplification or capture employed 5' RACE. TCRdb records Illumina HiSeq 2500 as the sequencer. The second PCR ran for roughly 7 to 11 cycles and used a J-beta primer mix along with a sample-barcoded 5' primer. A unique molecular identifier was introduced onto each TCR beta cDNA molecule by a template-switch 5' adaptor carrying 12 random nucleotides. Each sample yielded at least 3 million CDR3-containing paired-end reads. The Mint cDNA synthesis kit, primed by a TRBC-specific oligonucleotide, was used to synthesize first-strand cDNA from all RNA. After uracil-DNA glycosylase treatment, a first 18-cycle PCR used universal primers M1SS and BC2_uni_R on all cDNA. For the original study's pipeline: Normalization of each sample was performed by random selection of 1 million high-quality reads, each carrying a distinct molecular identifier. Reads with shared molecular identifiers were discarded instead of being binned into consensus sequences. MiTCR, run with a Q25 quality threshold and the strictest error-elimination algorithm, handled CDR3 identification, clonotype clustering and error correction. A nonparametric unseen species model with Euler transformation was used to estimate a lower bound on total TCR beta diversity. The public reads were run again by TCRdb, first through fastp at Q25 and then through MiXCR, and only productive beta chains were kept. When rows share a CDR3 protein, they turn into one entry using the most common DNA and genes. TCRdb, rather than the study authors, made the V and J calls. Present in this sample are some 700,000 distinct CDR3 sequences, approximately 21% of which were seen just once. The ten biggest clones cover around a fifth of the sample.

Beyond this particular receptor, the publication reports: The CMV infection status of donors was not known, potentially confounding age-related changes in expanded clonotypes. The long-lived group showed more naive CD4+ T cells, fewer expanded clones and increased TCR diversity than the aged group, suggesting age selection. Estimates of total diversity based on one million sequenced T cells were considered lower bounds and underestimates. Because profiling used bulk unsorted PBMCs, naive and antigen-experienced compartments could not be compared conclusively. Observed TCR beta diversity correlated strongly with the percentage of naive T cells measured by flow cytometry. As age increased, observed TCR beta diversity per million T cells dropped in a roughly linear way, and a significant reduction was already evident by age 40.

From the cysteine up to the phenylalanine, the CDR3 has a length of 16 residues. Only the CDR3 DNA is retained, 48 bases long and in frame from the first base. Trimming removed 6 bases from V and 6 bases from J; the gene matches leave 11 bases unexplained. Here the chain combines TRBV12-3 or TRBV12-4 and TRBJ2-2; TRBD1 aligns with 9 central bases. The sequence was obtained from a man in his 70s in good health. The sequenced sample was blood. The CDR3 reads CASRITGGAESGELFF. In nucleotides, the sequence is TGTGCCAGCAGGATTACAGGGGGCGCAGAGTCCGGGGAGCTGTTTTTT.